The T cell receptor (beta chain) under discussion was sequenced for a study of CD8 T cells in ankylosing spondylitis. Whole-study results and caveats: Made up of fewer than ten highly homologous variants, a TCR beta motif appeared characteristic of ankylosing spondylitis blood.

V shed 3 bases and J shed 0 bases, with 12 bases lying between them. Germline V gene sequence: CDR1 ENHRY, CDR2 SYGVKD. The CDR3 is 15 amino acids. Libraries for TCR beta were made by quantitative 5'-RACE with molecular barcodes. TCRdb independently ran MiXCR on the 5' RACE reads; one entry per CDR3 protein. The profile covers almost 250,000 distinct CDR3 sequences, with roughly 32% appearing a single time and around 4% taken by the ten largest. Only a few counts were recorded for this clonotype. Its target is unknown. This chain joins TRBV10-3 and TRBJ2-7, with D possibly called TRBD1 or TRBD2 (5 bases each). The sample was blood, either unsorted or a sorted T cell fraction (not recorded which). The sequence was collected from a male donor with ankylosing spondylitis or in good health (not recorded which). The chain's CDR3 is CAISEVGRNSYEQYF. The CDR3, as DNA: TGTGCCATCAGTGAAGTGGGACGGAACTCCTACGAGCAGTACTTC.